A single T cell receptor (beta chain) is shown here with its context. Germline-derived CDR1 and CDR2 are MDHEN and SYDVKM. The ends were cut back, 6 bases at V and 5 bases at J, with 11 bases in the middle. This CDR3 spans 12 amino acids. This sample stems from a study of blood T cell repertoires in COVID-19. Study-wide background: Italy, Spain and the United States were the sources of the convalescent and acute COVID-19 samples. PBMCs, B-cell-depleted T cells, or T cells provided the cDNA or gDNA that made up the material.

The assay was immunoSEQ multiplex PCR, and TCRdb's table has in-frame clones only and misses some. Among 48,000 or so clones listed, around 90% were seen once. The sample comprised peripheral blood. The V call is TRBV28, the J call TRBJ2-7; D is ambiguous. This TCR was recovered from a human donor in a cohort sampled during active COVID-19. The CDR3 coding sequence is TGTGCCAGCAGCTCCATTTCGGACGAGCAGTACTTC. It specifies CASSSISDEQYF.